This T cell receptor (beta chain) was captured in a study of cytomegalovirus exposure and HLA in healthy donors (dated by TCRdb to between 2016 and 2019). Describing the broader study: An earlier analysis of some 600 of the donors reported about 280 Gb of sequence data and 95 million to 130 million unique TCR beta sequences obtained from some 200 million T cells. An early release that covered about 600 HLA-typed donors contained approximately 300 gigabases of sequencing data and some 87 million unique TCR sequences. Of the 300 to 450 genotyped donors, 80% to 90% were placed in the genetic ancestry cluster associated with self-reported Caucasian donors. The study aimed to test whether cataloging public T cell receptors could reveal signatures of past pathogen exposure. The T cell repertoires of some 700 subjects were profiled by immunosequencing and related to cytomegalovirus serostatus. A separate validation cohort of 100 to 150 different subjects was used in addition to the approximately 610-subject first cohort. The study combined high-throughput TCR immunosequencing, statistical association of individual TCRs with disease status, and machine learning to predict cytomegalovirus infection status. To study patterns of TCR occurrence, a later analysis re-analyzed previously published TCR beta repertoires from 550 to 800 donors and added high-resolution HLA genotyping. The later analysis used no new phenotypic data to find candidate immune exposures, relying instead on TCR beta sequences and their occurrence across donors. To decide whether each TCR beta V gene segment behaved as functional or pseudogenic, an earlier analysis of some 580 of the donors relied on high-throughput TCR beta sequencing. Donor age, sex, ethnicity and CMV serostatus were compiled alongside the repertoire data. A later genetic analysis took genome-wide SNP genotypes for about 55% of the 666 donors and used that subset as a discovery cohort. Every discovery cohort repertoire had been produced on one sequencing platform. Both class I and class II loci were covered by HLA typing, at four-digit resolution. The number of typed donors differed by locus: roughly 629-640 for A, B, C, DRB1 and DQB1; 500 to 550 for DQA1; approximately 600 for DPA1; and approximately 450 for DPB1. Four to six DR-DQ haplotypes were handled as single units for association and clustering because linkage in the cohort was strong. On average, 235,054 unique TCR beta nucleotide sequences were sequenced per donor among about 400 genotyped donors of the cohort, with around 19% of those sequences being non-productive.

What the study reported, not specific to this receptor: The classifier was reported to diagnose cytomegalovirus status with high specificity and sensitivity in both the original cohort and the validation cohort. The study gave a list of 150 to 200 TCR beta chains associated with cytomegalovirus. The earlier analysis of nearly 600 of the donors excluded roughly 16 rarely observed V segments, including chromosome 9 orphons, because counts were too low. At a false discovery rate of 0.05, a later analysis linked under 20,000 TCR beta sequences to specific HLA alleles. A further reported finding was that TCR beta sequences accurately predicted the HLA-A and HLA-B alleles for most subjects in the first cohort. Across donors, most TCR sequences were observed very rarely, whereas some public TCRs were present in many individuals. The presence/absence analyses assumed that sequencing depth was roughly uniform across donors, and that assumption may not be true. A cluster of highly shared sequence variants was judged likely to represent a technical artifact of the sequencing pipeline. In vitro tests confirmed that three of the cytomegalovirus-associated TCR beta chains recognize cytomegalovirus antigens. The authors suggested that the approach could potentially be generalized to other disease states and immunological phenotypes. A later genetic analysis reported fewer N-insertions in productive TCRs among donors in an Asian-associated ancestry cluster than the roughly 620-donor mean. A later analysis reported that several top co-occurrence clusters appeared linked to parvovirus B19, influenza, CMV and Epstein-Barr virus. Because HLA typing was unavailable for some donors at each locus, only the typed subset was used in association tests. According to a later analysis, most CMV-associated TCR beta chains appeared to be HLA-restricted, and the HLA associations seemed to be driven largely by CMV exposure. In a later analysis, the rate of TCR association differed among HLA loci, with DRB1 alleles having the most associated TCRs and HLA-C alleles having the fewest. A later analysis found that HLA-associated TCR beta chains were more clonally expanded and had lower generation probabilities than equally common non-associated chains. Broadly in line with IMGT annotations, most TCR beta V segments showed up in productive rearrangements about 87% or about 30% of the time in an earlier analysis of some 590 of the donors. The 87-base-pair reads could not distinguish some IMGT-functional V segments, including TRBV6-2 and TRBV6-3, so those segments were excluded. In a later genetic analysis, a missense DCLRE1C variant was associated with V-gene and J-gene trimming of TCR beta chains, and the association was replicated in an independent cohort. The cohort was sequenced for TCR beta chains only, and without alpha or paired-chain data the features that could be detected were limited. CMV serostatus was the only immune exposure information available for the cohort. Correlated functional status among segregating V segments might reflect linkage disequilibrium, but an unknown experimental factor could not be ruled out. Strong co-occurrence of HLA alleles, especially DR and DQ, made assigning TCR associations to individual alleles difficult.

The cohort was made up of roughly 670 healthy bone marrow donors. At the time of sampling, all cohort members were nominally healthy, though unrecorded immune exposures were likely present. The donor tested CMV seropositive, placing the donor among the 289 seropositive members of the cohort. Every donor gave a peripheral blood sample, and the peripheral blood mononuclear cells from that sample were used for TCR beta sequencing. Genomic DNA was extracted from the blood cell samples with the Qiagen DNeasy Blood Extraction Kit. A distance of 11 bases separates the germline ends of V and J, which lose 3 bases and 5 bases respectively. The CDR3, cysteine through phenylalanine, is 14 amino acids long. The kept DNA is CDR3 alone, 42 bases in frame from the first base. Via the germline V gene, CDR1 is ENHRY and CDR2 SYGVKD. The method behind the library was the immunoSEQ multiplex PCR assay. For the multiplex PCR, a mixture combining 60 forward primers for TCR Vbeta segments and 13 reverse primers for TCR Jbeta segments was used. A multiplex PCR assay on genomic DNA amplified the CDR3 region of rearranged TCR beta genes. The amplified TCR beta libraries were sequenced on the Illumina HiSeq System as 87-base-pair reads. In the original analysis: In a later analysis, tens of millions of unique TCR beta chains were counted across the approximately 640 repertoires, and roughly 11 million of these chains were shared by at least two donors. Raw reads were error-corrected and collapsed into unique sequences by a nearest-neighbor algorithm in which closely related sequences were merged to remove PCR and sequencing errors. CDR3 sequences were aligned to IMGT reference sequences to assign V, D and J gene segments. For a sequence to be retained, at least a six-nucleotide match to both a V gene segment and a J gene segment was required. Rearrangements were classified as productive when the CDR3 lacked stop codons and remained in frame with V and J, and all other rearrangements were classified as non-productive. Following IMGT convention, CDR3 was defined as the stretch from the second conserved V-encoded cysteine to the conserved J-encoded phenylalanine. The earlier analysis of 500 to 650 of the donors excluded any sequence lacking an unambiguous match to a single V gene segment. An earlier analysis of under 750 of the donors called V segments functional above 56.7% productive rearrangements and segregating when the between-donor standard deviation exceeded 5%. A statistical classification framework was built to diagnose cytomegalovirus status from the catalog of TCR beta chain sequences. A later analysis assigned V and J genes by comparing TCR nucleotide sequences with IMGT/GENE-DB human TR gene sequences. In a later analysis, CDR3 sequences and most-parsimonious VDJ recombination scenarios were assigned using the TCRdist pipeline. In a later analysis, each TCR beta chain was defined by its CDR3 amino acid sequence together with its V-gene family, and reads lacking a unique V-gene family were excluded. In a later analysis, nearly 600 highly shared, low-generation-probability nucleotide sequences were removed to address suspected cross-contamination and a sequencing artifact. In a later analysis, a clonal expansion index for each public chain was calculated from normalized within-repertoire ranks of inferred template counts. In a later analysis, generation probabilities were computed with a VDJ recombination model fitted to out-of-frame rearrangements, and the resulting probabilities were checked against IGoR. A later analysis scored TCR-TCR, TCR-HLA and TCR-CMV co-occurrence with hypergeometric tests, applying a repertoire-size bias correction to TCR pairs. A later analysis estimated false discovery rates by permuting HLA or CMV assignments 20 times. A later analysis grouped co-occurring TCRs with DBSCAN, adding TCRdist sequence similarity when clustering within HLA-allele-positive subsets. Repertoires with fewer than 30,000 or more than 120,000 public chains were left out of co-occurrence clustering, as were five repertoires with anomalous nucleotide sharing. TCRdb mirrors the immuneACCESS table, restricted to in-frame sequences. Some clones are absent from its copies; in checked studies, under half trace to an unresolved V gene, and the reason for the others is unknown. V and J calls and clone size follow that table, whereas D and trimming were derived from the DNA. The sample records around 95,000 clones, 65% to 80% of which are singletons. The top ten hold 10% of the sample.

Concerning this clone: Which antigen it targets is not known. The input lacks base qualities; no much larger clone sits a single base away.

Sequenced sample: PBMCs. The V gene is TRBV10-3 and the J gene is TRBJ1-5; the D segment could be TRBD1, given 5 matching bases. This TCR came from a man aged 25-45 years in good health and CMV-seropositive. The CDR3 protein is CAISDSTGDQPQHF. Here is the DNA: TGTGCCATCAGTGATTCGACGGGGGATCAGCCCCAGCATTTT.